Below, 16 T cell receptor beta chains from the same sample are listed, as sequenced in a study of control samples from healthy donors and cancer patients (dated by TCRdb to 2020 to 2022). The method was the immunoSEQ multiplex PCR assay. What TCRdb holds here is the immuneACCESS table cut down to in-frame rearrangements. Part of the clones is not present; checked against another copy, under half of the missing clones reflect an unresolved V gene, and the others are unexplained. The sample table holds about 140,000 clones, of which about nine tenths were seen once. The ten largest make up 4.9% of the sample. The material sequenced was blood. The source is a young man in good health.

Turning to this clone: The junction does not match germline at one end; this may be a read error. The rearrangement uses TRBV7-7 and TRBJ2-4; weak D call: TRBD2 (5 bases). The CDR3 extends over 16 amino acids. The germline CDR1 and CDR2 sequences are SSHAT and FNYEAQ (reference sequence). This CDR3 is CASSWQTRVAKNIQYF. DNA of the CDR3: TGTGCTAGCAGCTGGCAGACGCGGGTAGCCAAAAACATTCAGTACTTC.

V is TRBV3-1 (or the pseudogene TRBV3-2) and J is TRBJ2-5; 12 nucleotides match TRBD2. J gave up 1 base and V 6 bases, and 3 bases lay outside the gene matches. Germline assignment: CDR1 LGHDT and CDR2 YNNKEL (reference sequence). This CDR3 is built from 15 residues. The CDR3 coding sequence is TGTGCCAGCAGACCTAGCGGGGGGGTCCAAGAGACCCAGTACTTC. It is translated as CASRPSGGVQETQYF.

This chain uses TRBV4-3 with TRBJ2-1, with 10 bases that match TRBD1. This CDR3 contains 15 residues. The germline gives CDR1 LGHNA, CDR2 YSLEER. V gave up 5 bases and J gave up 7 bases; unmatched junction bases: 8. This CDR3 reads CASSARDRGGNEQFF. The CDR3 nucleotides are TGCGCCAGCAGCGCCCGGGACAGGGGTGGGAATGAGCAGTTCTTC.

The rearrangement uses TRBV28 and TRBJ2-5; 7 bases line up with TRBD2. The CDR3 consists of 15 residues. V lost 6 bases, J lost 1 base, and 8 bases stayed unmatched. Per germline, CDR1 MDHEN and CDR2 SYDVKM. CDR3 nucleotide sequence: TGTGCCAGCAGCCCCTGGGGAGGGCTCCAAGAGACCCAGTACTTC. It specifies CASSPWGGLQETQYF.

This sequence joins TRBV6-5 and TRBJ2-1; D remains unclear. V dropped 6 bases and J dropped 7 bases, with 19 bases sitting between them. The CDR3 is made up of 15 amino acids. CDR1 MNHEY and CDR2 SVGAGI come from the germline V gene. CDR3 residues: CASRSSKTDWNEQFF. The CDR3 DNA is TGTGCCAGCAGATCCTCCAAGACGGATTGGAATGAGCAGTTCTTC.

V usage is TRBV9 and J usage is TRBJ2-1; D remains unclear. Germline CDR1 and CDR2: SGDLS and YYNGEE. The CDR3 runs to 15 residues. Trimming stripped 4 bases from V and 5 bases from J, with 16 bases between. CDR3 DNA sequence: TGTGCCAGCAGCCTGAGTGGGCAGCCTAACAATGAGCAGTTCTTC. Protein: CASSLSGQPNNEQFF.

This clone was counted only a few times. This sequence joins TRBV2 and TRBJ2-4; the D gene is possibly TRBD2 (6 bases). Germline V gene lookup returns CDR1 SNHLY and CDR2 FYNNEI. V was trimmed by 3 bases and J by 10 bases, leaving 13 bases between them. The CDR3 is 13 residues long. The CDR3: CASSERGRDIQYF. The DNA of the CDR3 is TGTGCCAGCAGTGAGCGGGGACGGGATATTCAGTACTTC.

The chain is built from TRBV11-3 and TRBJ2-7; 8 bases align to TRBD1. Germline trimming cut 1 base from V and 3 bases from J; bases unmatched to any gene: 5. Per germline, CDR1 SGHNT and CDR2 YENEEA. The CDR3 spans 15 residues. As DNA, the CDR3 is TGTGCCAGCAGCTTAGGGGCAGGGGGCGGCTACGAGCAGTACTTC. It codes for CASSLGAGGGYEQYF.

The chain uses TRBV4-1 and TRBJ2-5; 9 bases are a match to TRBD2. V gave up 1 base and J gave up 1 base; unmatched junction bases: 7. CDR1 is MGHRA and CDR2 is YSYEKL in the germline V gene. This CDR3 contains 17 residues. CDR3 region: CASSQAQTSGVQETQYF. Here the CDR3 DNA reads TGCGCCAGCAGCCAAGCCCAGACTAGCGGAGTCCAAGAGACCCAGTACTTC.

This clone was recorded many times. V gene TRBV6-4 combines with J gene TRBJ2-1; TRBD2 matches 8 bases. The CDR3 totals 15 residues. Germline loops: CDR1 MRHNA, CDR2 SNTAGT. V trimming: 0 bases; J trimming: 8 bases; junction bases outside the gene matches: 6. Here the CDR3 DNA reads TGTGCCAGCAGTGACTCGACGGGAGGGCCCCATGAGCAGTTCTTC. It specifies CASSDSTGGPHEQFF.

V is TRBV10-3 and J is TRBJ2-7; a weak D match, TRBD1 (6 bases). Germline CDR1 is ENHRY and CDR2 is SYGVKD. The CDR3 is 10 residues long. Trimming removed 8 bases from V and 7 bases from J, with 9 bases in between. This CDR3 reads CAIPQGEQYF. The CDR3, as DNA: TGTGCCATCCCCCAGGGGGAGCAGTACTTC.

This chain joins TRBV19 and TRBJ1-1; 8 bases match TRBD1. Per the germline V gene, CDR1 is LNHDA and CDR2 is SQIVND (reference sequence). V lost 3 bases and J lost 4; bases outside the gene matches: 4. The CDR3 is made up of 14 amino acids. CDR3 amino acids: CASSITGGSTEAFF. CDR3 bases: TGTGCCAGTAGTATCACAGGGGGAAGCACTGAAGCTTTCTTT. The variable domain in full, with the rest retrieved from reference TRBV19 and TRBJ1-1, is DGGITQSPKYLFRKEGQNVTLSCEQNLNHDAMYWYRQDPGQGLRLIYYSQIVNDFQKGDIAEGYSVSREKKESFPLTVTSAQKNPTAFYLCASSITGGSTEAFFGQGTRLTVV.

The chain has TRBV15 and TRBJ2-7, with 10 bases identical to TRBD1. V lost 9 bases and J lost 3; bases outside the gene matches: 5. Germline V gives CDR1 LNHNV, CDR2 YYDKDF (reference sequence). The CDR3 covers 13 residues. The CDR3 protein is CATKGQGNYEQYF. The CDR3 region has the DNA TGTGCCACTAAGGGACAGGGGAACTACGAGCAGTACTTC.

This clone was counted once. The chain combines TRBV7-2 with TRBJ2-2; a possible D gene is TRBD2 (5 bases). The CDR3 is made up of 14 amino acids. Trimming removed 1 base at V and 5 bases at J, with 8 bases between. Germline values: CDR1 SGHTA, CDR2 FQGNSA. CDR3 protein: CASSLERRTGELFF. The CDR3 DNA reads TGTGCCAGCAGCTTAGAAAGGAGGACCGGGGAGCTGTTTTTT.

The chain joins TRBV5-4 to TRBJ1-2; 7 bases align to TRBD1. Per germline, CDR1 SGHNT and CDR2 YYREEE (reference sequence). This CDR3 contains 15 residues. V trimming: 4 bases; J trimming: 2 bases; junction bases outside the gene matches: 8. The CDR3 DNA reads TGTGCCAGCAGCCTGCCGGGACAGAGAAACTATGGCTACACCTTC. Translating gives CASSLPGQRNYGYTF.

The chain recombines TRBV5-8 with TRBJ2-7; D is unclear. The CDR3 spans 14 residues. Deletions cut 4 bases from V and 3 bases from J, with 14 bases between. Germline CDR1 and CDR2: SGHTS and YDEGEE. CDR3 protein: CASSPRETGYEQYF. The DNA for the CDR3 is TGTGCCAGCAGCCCACGAGAGACGGGCTACGAGCAGTACTTC.